This T cell receptor beta chain was profiled in a study of tumor-infiltrating lymphocytes in primary liver carcinoma. Study observations and caveats: Present in all five tumor regions were only about 7-25% of the top clones. Top-250-clone fractions were significantly higher in tumors than in blood (p = 0.039).

Researchers generated TCR beta cDNA from roughly 500 ng of total RNA, relying on a constant-region primer. A slightly modified ARM-PCR protocol with three nested multiplex PCR rounds produced these TCR beta libraries. TCRdb called the multiplex PCR reads again in MiXCR, with one record for every CDR3 protein. The sample includes around 40,000 distinct CDR3 sequences, 65% to 85% of them seen just once. Comments on this clonotype: Its target is not known.

Joint extraction of RNA and DNA used roughly 20-33 mg of bulk tissue that was unsorted. There were only treatment-naive patients, all with chronic HBV infection. The sample consisted of liver tumor tissue from sampling region 2. Described subset: tumor region T2, inferior pole. The receptor was derived from a middle-aged man with primary liver carcinoma and hepatitis B virus infection.

CDR3 sequence (DNA): TGTACCCGCAGCTTCAGGGGCGCTGGAAACACCATATATTTT. It codes for CTRSFRGAGNTIYF. The rearrangement joins TRBV5-6 to TRBJ1-3, with D possibly matching TRBD1 (6 bases). The CDR3 totals 14 residues. CDR1 is SGHDT, CDR2 YYEEEE, per germline.